This T cell receptor (beta chain) was recorded in a study of control samples from healthy donors and cancer patients. The protocol was immunoSEQ multiplex PCR, while the TCRdb copy is restricted to in-frame clones and leaves out a portion. The sample yields about 65,000 clones, about nine tenths seen once. The ends were cut back, 0 bases at V and 7 bases at J, with 6 bases in the middle. CDR1 ENHRY and CDR2 SYGVKD come from the germline V gene. The CDR3 is 12 amino acids. Sequenced material: PBMCs. This sequence originates from a woman between 45 and 65 years old with colorectal cancer. This chain uses TRBV10-3 with TRBJ1-2; no clear D. CDR3 region: CAISESEGGYTF. The CDR3 DNA reads as TGTGCCATCAGTGAGTCGGAGGGTGGCTACACCTTC.